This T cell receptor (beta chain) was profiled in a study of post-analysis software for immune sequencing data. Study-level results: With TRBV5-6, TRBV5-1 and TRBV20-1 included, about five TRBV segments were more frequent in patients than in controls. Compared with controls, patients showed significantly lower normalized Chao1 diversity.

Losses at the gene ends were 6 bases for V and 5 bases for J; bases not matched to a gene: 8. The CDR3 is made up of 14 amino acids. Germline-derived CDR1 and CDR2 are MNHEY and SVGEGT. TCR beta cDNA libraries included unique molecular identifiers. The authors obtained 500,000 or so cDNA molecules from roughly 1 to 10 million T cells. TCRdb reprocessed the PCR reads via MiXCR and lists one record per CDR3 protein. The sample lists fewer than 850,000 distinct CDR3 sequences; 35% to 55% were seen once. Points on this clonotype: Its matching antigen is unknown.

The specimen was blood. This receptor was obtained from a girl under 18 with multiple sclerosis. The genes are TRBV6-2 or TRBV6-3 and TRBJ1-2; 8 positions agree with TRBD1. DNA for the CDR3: TGTGCCAGCAGCTCCCAGGGGGCCGGGTATGGCTACACCTTC. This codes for CASSSQGAGYGYTF.